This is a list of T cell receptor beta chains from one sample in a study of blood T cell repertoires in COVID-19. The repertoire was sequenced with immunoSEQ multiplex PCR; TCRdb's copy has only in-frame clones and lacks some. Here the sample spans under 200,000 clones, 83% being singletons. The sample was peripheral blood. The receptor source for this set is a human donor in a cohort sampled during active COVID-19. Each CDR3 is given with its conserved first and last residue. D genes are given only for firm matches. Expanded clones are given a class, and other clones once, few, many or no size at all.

DNA: TGTGCCAGCAGGGACTCAATTAACAATGAGCAGTTCTTC; CDR3: CASRDSINNEQFF; J: TRBJ2-1; size: NA; D: NA; V: TRBV9
DNA: TGTGCCAGTAGTCTCGACAGGGGAGGCAATCAGCCCCAGCATTTT; CDR3: CASSLDRGGNQPQHF; J: TRBJ1-5; size: NA; D: TRBD1; V: TRBV19
DNA: TGTGCCAGCAGTTACTCCTTCGGACTAGCGGGAGCCCCCAACTACGAGCAGTACTTC; CDR3: CASSYSFGLAGAPNYEQYF; J: TRBJ2-7; size: NA; D: TRBD2; V: TRBV6-2/TRBV6-3
DNA: TGCGCCAGCAGCCAAGAGGACAGTACATCCTACGAGCAGTACTTC; CDR3: CASSQEDSTSYEQYF; J: TRBJ2-7; size: few; D: NA; V: TRBV4-3
DNA: TGTGCCAGCAGTTTGAAGGGGGCGCGGTATGGCTACACCTTC; CDR3: CASSLKGARYGYTF; J: TRBJ1-2; size: NA; D: TRBD1; V: TRBV27
DNA: TGTGCCAGCAGCTACCAGATCCAGCGTGCATCCCACGAGCAGTACTTC; CDR3: CASSYQIQRASHEQYF; J: TRBJ2-7; size: NA; D: NA; V: TRBV3-1/TRBV3-2
DNA: TGTGCCAGCAGTGAGGCCGGGGGGGCTAGTCAGCCCCAGCATTTT; CDR3: CASSEAGGASQPQHF; J: TRBJ1-5; size: NA; D: NA; V: TRBV25-1
DNA: TGTGCCAGCAGTACCGGGACTAGCGGCACCCACGAGCAGTACTTC; CDR3: CASSTGTSGTHEQYF; J: TRBJ2-7; size: NA; D: TRBD2; V: TRBV28
DNA: TGTGCCAGCACTAAGGGGGACAGGGCCACATACGAGCAGTACTTC; CDR3: CASTKGDRATYEQYF; J: TRBJ2-7; size: once; D: TRBD1; V: TRBV6-5
DNA: TGCGCCAGCAGCTTGGGGGAGGGGGTAACCTACGAGCAGTACTTC; CDR3: CASSLGEGVTYEQYF; J: TRBJ2-7; size: few; D: NA; V: TRBV5-1
DNA: TGTGCCAGCAGCGCGACAGGGGGGGAGACCCAGTACTTC; CDR3: CASSATGGETQYF; J: TRBJ2-5; size: NA; D: TRBD1; V: TRBV9
DNA: TGTGCCAGCAGCCAAGGGCGGGGGGCATACACAGATACGCAGTATTTT; CDR3: CASSQGRGAYTDTQYF; J: TRBJ2-3; size: once; D: TRBD2; V: TRBV4-2
DNA: TGTGCCAGCAGCGTCGGCGGGGATGGGACTGAAGCTTTCTTT; CDR3: CASSVGGDGTEAFF; J: TRBJ1-1; size: NA; D: NA; V: TRBV9
DNA: TGTGCCAGCAGTACCCAACAGGGGTACGAGCAGTACTTC; CDR3: CASSTQQGYEQYF; J: TRBJ2-7; size: NA; D: TRBD1; V: TRBV6-5
DNA: TGTGCCATCAGTGGAGGACTAGCGGGGGGATACAATGAGCAGTTCTTC; CDR3: CAISGGLAGGYNEQFF; J: TRBJ2-1; size: NA; D: TRBD2; V: TRBV10-3
DNA: TGTGCCAGCAGCCCCGGGACAGGGGGCACGTCCGAGCAGTACTTC; CDR3: CASSPGTGGTSEQYF; J: TRBJ2-7; size: NA; D: TRBD1; V: TRBV28
DNA: TGCGCCAGCAGCCCTGCAGGGGGCGGGAACACTGAAGCTTTCTTT; CDR3: CASSPAGGGNTEAFF; J: TRBJ1-1; size: few; D: TRBD1; V: TRBV5-1
DNA: TGTGCCAGCAGTCGCTCCGGGACAGGGGGCTACAATGAGCAGTTCTTC; CDR3: CASSRSGTGGYNEQFF; J: TRBJ2-1; size: NA; D: TRBD1; V: TRBV27
DNA: TGTGCCAGCAGTCAGGATGCCTACGAGCAGTACTTC; CDR3: CASSQDAYEQYF; J: TRBJ2-7; size: NA; D: NA; V: TRBV12-3/TRBV12-4
DNA: TGTGCCACCAGTGGTCACGGGACAGGGTCAGATACGCAGTATTTT; CDR3: CATSGHGTGSDTQYF; J: TRBJ2-3; size: NA; D: TRBD1; V: TRBV24-1
DNA: TGTGCCAGCAGCATGGGACATGATCAGCCCCAGCATTTT; CDR3: CASSMGHDQPQHF; J: TRBJ1-5; size: few; D: NA; V: TRBV7-9
DNA: TGTGCCAGCAGCTCCTCTTGGGGGACAACCTACGAGCAGTACTTC; CDR3: CASSSSWGTTYEQYF; J: TRBJ2-7; size: NA; D: NA; V: TRBV7-9